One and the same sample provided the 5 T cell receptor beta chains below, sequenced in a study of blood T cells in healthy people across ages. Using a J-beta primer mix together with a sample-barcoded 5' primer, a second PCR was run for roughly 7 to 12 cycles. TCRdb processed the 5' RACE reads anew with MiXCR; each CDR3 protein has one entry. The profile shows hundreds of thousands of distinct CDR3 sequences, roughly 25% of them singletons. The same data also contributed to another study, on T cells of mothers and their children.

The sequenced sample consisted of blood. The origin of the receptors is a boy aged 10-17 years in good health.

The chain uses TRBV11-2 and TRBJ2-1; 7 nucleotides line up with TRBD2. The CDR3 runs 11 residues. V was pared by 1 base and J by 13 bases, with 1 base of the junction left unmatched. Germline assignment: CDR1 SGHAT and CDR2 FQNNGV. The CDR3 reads CASSLAGGQFF. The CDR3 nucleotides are TGTGCCAGCAGCTTAGCGGGAGGCCAGTTCTTC.

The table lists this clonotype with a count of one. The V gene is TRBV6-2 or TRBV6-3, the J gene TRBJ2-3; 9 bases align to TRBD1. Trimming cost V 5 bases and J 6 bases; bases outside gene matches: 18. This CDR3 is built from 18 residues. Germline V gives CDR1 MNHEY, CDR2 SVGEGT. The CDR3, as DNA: TGTGCCAGCAGTCCGCCGGGACAGGGTTATTCTAGCGTGGATACGCAGTATTTT. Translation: CASSPPGQGYSSVDTQYF.

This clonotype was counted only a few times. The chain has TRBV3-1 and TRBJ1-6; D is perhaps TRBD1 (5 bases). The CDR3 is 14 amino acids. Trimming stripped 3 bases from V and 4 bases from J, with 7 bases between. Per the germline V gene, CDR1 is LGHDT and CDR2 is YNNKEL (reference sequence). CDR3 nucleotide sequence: TGTGCCAGCAGCCATGGGGGTTATAATTCACCCCTCCACTTT. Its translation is CASSHGGYNSPLHF.

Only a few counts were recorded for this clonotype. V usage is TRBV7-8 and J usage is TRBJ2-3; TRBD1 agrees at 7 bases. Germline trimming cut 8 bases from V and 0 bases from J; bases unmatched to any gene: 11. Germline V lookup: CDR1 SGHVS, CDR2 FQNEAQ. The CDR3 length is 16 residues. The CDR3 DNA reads TGTGCCAGCGGAAGAAGGGACAGCGTTAGCACAGATACGCAGTATTTT. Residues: CASGRRDSVSTDTQYF.

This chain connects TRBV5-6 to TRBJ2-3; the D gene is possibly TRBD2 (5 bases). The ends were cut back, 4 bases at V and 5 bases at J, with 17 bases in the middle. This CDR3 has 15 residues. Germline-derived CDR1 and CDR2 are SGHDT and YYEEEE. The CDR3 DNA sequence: TGTGCCAGCAGCCAACCGACGGAAGAGGGAGATACGCAGTATTTT. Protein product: CASSQPTEEGDTQYF.